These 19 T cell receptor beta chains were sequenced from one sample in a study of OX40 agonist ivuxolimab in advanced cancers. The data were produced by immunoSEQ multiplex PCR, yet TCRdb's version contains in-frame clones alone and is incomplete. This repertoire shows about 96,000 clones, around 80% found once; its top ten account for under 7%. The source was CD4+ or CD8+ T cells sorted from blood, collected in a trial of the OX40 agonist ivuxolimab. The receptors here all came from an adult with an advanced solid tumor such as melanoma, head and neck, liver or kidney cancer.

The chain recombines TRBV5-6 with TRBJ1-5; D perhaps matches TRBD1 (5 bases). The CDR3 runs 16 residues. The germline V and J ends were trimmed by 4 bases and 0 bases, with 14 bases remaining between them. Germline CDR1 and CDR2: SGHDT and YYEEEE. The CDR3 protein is CASSPFAGGSNQPQHF. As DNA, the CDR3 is TGTGCCAGCAGCCCCTTCGCCGGGGGTAGCAATCAGCCCCAGCATTTT.

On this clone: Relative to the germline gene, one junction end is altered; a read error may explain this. CDR3 in DNA: TGCGCCAGCAGCCAAGAACTGGCTAGCGGCACAGATACGCAGTATTTT. Protein: CASSQELASGTDTQYF. V and J are TRBV5-4 and TRBJ2-3, with D possibly matching TRBD2 (6 bases). Germline CDR1 is SGHNT and CDR2 is YYREEE (reference sequence). The CDR3 sequence is 16 residues long.

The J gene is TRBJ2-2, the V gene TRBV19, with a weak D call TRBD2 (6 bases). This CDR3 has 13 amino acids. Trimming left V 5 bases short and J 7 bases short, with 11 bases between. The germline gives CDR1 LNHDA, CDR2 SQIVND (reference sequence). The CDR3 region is CASSARLDGELFF. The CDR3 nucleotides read TGTGCCAGTAGTGCGCGACTAGACGGGGAGCTGTTTTTT.

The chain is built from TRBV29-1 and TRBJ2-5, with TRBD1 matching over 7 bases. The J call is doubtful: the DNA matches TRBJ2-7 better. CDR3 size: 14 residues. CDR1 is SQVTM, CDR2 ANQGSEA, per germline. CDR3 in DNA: TGCAGCGTGACCGGGACAGCATCTCACTACGAGCAGTACTTC. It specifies CSVTGTASHYEQYF.

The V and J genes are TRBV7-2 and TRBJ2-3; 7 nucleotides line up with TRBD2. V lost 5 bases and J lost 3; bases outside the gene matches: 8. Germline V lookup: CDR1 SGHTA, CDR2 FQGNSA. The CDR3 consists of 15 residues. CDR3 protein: CASSTSGLGTDTQYF. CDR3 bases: TGTGCCAGCAGCACGTCCGGACTAGGGACAGATACGCAGTATTTT.

The CDR3 bases are TGTGCCAGCAATCCCGGCAGGAACTATGGCTACACCTTC. Amino acid sequence: CASNPGRNYGYTF. The chain links TRBV5-8 to TRBJ1-2, with D unclear. The CDR3 is 13 residues long. The V end lost 6 bases, the J end lost 2 bases, and 11 bases lay between the germline ends. The germline CDR1 and CDR2 sequences are SGHTS and YDEGEE. Full variable domain (remainder filled in from reference TRBV5-8 and TRBJ1-2): EAGVTQSPTHLIKTRGQQATLRCSPISGHTSVYWYQQALGLGLQFLLWYDEGEERNRGNFPPRFSGRQFPNYSSELNVNALELEDSALYLCASNPGRNYGYTFGSGTRLTVV.

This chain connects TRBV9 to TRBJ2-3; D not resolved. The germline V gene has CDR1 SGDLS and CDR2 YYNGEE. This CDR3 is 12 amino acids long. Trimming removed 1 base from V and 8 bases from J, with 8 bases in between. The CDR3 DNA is TGTGCCAGCAGCGTACAGCTTGGTACGCAGTATTTT. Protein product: CASSVQLGTQYF.

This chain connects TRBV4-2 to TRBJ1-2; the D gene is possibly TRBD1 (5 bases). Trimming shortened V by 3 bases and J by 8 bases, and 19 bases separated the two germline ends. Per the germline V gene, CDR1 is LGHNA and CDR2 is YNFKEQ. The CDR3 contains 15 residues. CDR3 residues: CASSQPGTDIWGYTF. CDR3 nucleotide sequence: TGTGCCAGCAGCCAGCCAGGGACCGACATTTGGGGCTACACCTTC.

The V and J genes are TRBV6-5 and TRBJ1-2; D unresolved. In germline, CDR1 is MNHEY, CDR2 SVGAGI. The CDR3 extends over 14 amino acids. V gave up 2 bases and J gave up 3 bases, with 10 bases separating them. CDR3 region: CASSYGWRDYGYTF. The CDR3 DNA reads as TGTGCCAGCAGTTACGGTTGGAGAGACTATGGCTACACCTTC.

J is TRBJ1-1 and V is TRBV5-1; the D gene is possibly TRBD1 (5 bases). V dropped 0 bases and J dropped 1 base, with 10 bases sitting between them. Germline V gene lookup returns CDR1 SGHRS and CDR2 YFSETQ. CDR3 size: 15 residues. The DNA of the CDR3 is TGCGCCAGCAGCTTGGGTGCAGGGAGGAACACTGAAGCTTTCTTT. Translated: CASSLGAGRNTEAFF.

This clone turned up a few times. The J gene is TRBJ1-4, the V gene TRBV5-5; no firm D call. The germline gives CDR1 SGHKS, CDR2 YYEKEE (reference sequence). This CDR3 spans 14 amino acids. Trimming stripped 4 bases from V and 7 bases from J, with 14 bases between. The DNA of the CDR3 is TGTGCCAGCAGCGGGAGCCCCTACCCTGAAAAACTGTTTTTT. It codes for CASSGSPYPEKLFF. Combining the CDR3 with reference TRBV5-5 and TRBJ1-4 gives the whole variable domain DAGVTQSPTHLIKTRGQQVTLRCSPISGHKSVSWYQQVLGQGPQFIFQYYEKEERGRGNFPDRFSARQFPNYSSELNVNALLLGDSALYLCASSGSPYPEKLFFGSGTQLSVL.

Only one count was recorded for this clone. The CDR3 nucleotides read TGTGCCAGCAGCGAGGGGGCAGGGGTGGGAGGCTACACCTTC. This encodes CASSEGAGVGGYTF. The chain is built from TRBV7-2 and TRBJ1-2, with 7 bases that match TRBD1. The CDR3 has 14 residues. CDR1 is SGHTA, CDR2 FQGNSA, per germline. The ends lost 5 bases at V and 8 bases at J; junction bases unmatched: 11. Filled out from reference TRBV7-2 and TRBJ1-2, the complete variable domain reads GAGVSQSPSNKVTEKGKDVELRCDPISGHTALYWYRQSLGQGLEFLIYFQGNSAPDKSGLPSDRFSAERTGGSVSTLTIQRTQQEDSAVYLCASSEGAGVGGYTFGSGTRLTVV.

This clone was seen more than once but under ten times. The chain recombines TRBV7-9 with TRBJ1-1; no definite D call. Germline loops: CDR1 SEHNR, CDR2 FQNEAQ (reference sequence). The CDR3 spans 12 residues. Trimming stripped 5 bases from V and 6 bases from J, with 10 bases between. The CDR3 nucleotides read TGTGCCAGCAGCCACCCCACACCTGAAGCTTTCTTT. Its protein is CASSHPTPEAFF.

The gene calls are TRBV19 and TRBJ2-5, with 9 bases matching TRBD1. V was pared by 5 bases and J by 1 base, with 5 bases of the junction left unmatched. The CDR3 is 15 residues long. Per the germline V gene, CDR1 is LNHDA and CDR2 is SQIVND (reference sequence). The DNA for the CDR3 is TGTGCCAGTAGTCAGACAGGGGGTCTCCAAGAGACCCAGTACTTC. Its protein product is CASSQTGGLQETQYF. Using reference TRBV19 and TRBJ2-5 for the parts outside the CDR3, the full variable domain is DGGITQSPKYLFRKEGQNVTLSCEQNLNHDAMYWYRQDPGQGLRLIYYSQIVNDFQKGDIAEGYSVSREKKESFPLTVTSAQKNPTAFYLCASSQTGGLQETQYFGPGTRLLVL.

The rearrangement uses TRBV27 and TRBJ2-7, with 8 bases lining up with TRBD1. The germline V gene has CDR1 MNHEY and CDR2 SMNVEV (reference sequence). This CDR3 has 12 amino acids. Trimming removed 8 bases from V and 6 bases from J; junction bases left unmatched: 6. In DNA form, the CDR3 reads TGTGCCAGCGGTACAGGGGGAAGCGAGCAGTACTTC. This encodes CASGTGGSEQYF.

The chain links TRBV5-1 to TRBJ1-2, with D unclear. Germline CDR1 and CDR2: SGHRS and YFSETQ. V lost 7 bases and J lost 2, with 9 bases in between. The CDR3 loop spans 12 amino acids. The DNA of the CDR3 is TGCGCCAGCCGAGAGGTGAACTATGGCTACACCTTC. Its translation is CASREVNYGYTF.

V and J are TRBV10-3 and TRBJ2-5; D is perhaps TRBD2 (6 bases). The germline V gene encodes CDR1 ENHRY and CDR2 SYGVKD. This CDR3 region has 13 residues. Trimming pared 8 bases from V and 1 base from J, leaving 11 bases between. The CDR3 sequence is CAIGRGVQETQYF. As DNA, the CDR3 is TGTGCCATCGGGCGCGGGGTCCAAGAGACCCAGTACTTC.

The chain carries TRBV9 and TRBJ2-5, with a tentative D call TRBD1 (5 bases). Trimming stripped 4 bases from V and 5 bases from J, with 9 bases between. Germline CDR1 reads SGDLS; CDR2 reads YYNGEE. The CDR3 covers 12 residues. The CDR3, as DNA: TGTGCCAGCAGCAGGGGTGAGGAGACCCAGTACTTC. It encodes CASSRGEETQYF.

DNA of the CDR3: TGTGCCAGCAGCCAGGGAGAAAAACTGTTTTTT. Its translation: CASSQGEKLFF. The V gene is TRBV6-5, the J gene TRBJ1-4; a possible D gene is TRBD1 (5 bases). The CDR3 length is 11 residues. From germline, CDR1 is MNHEY and CDR2 SVGAGI. Trimming took 6 bases from V and 8 from J, leaving 7 bases between them.